These 19 T cell receptor beta chains came from one sample sequenced in a study of T-cell memory formation after mild COVID-19. MiXCR, applied by TCRdb to the 5' RACE reads, yields one record per CDR3 protein. Here the sample spans approximately 300,000 distinct CDR3 sequences, roughly 8% being singletons. The sample comprised PBMCs or a T cell subset sorted from them (not recorded which). The receptors derive from a man younger than 35 who had mild COVID-19 (a few samples of this study predate the infection). Cell type and time point are not known.

This clonotype was found a few times. The CDR3 nucleotides read TGCAGTGCTGGTCTAGCGGGGGGACAAGAGACCCAGTACTTC. It yields the protein CSAGLAGGQETQYF. This rearrangement joins TRBV20-1 to TRBJ2-5, with 11 positions matching TRBD2. Unmatched junction bases numbered 4, after V lost 5 bases and J lost 2 bases. This CDR3 is 14 amino acids long. In germline, CDR1 is DFQATT, CDR2 SNEGSKA (reference sequence).

This clonotype was observed a few times. The rearrangement uses TRBV5-1 and TRBJ1-4; possible D gene TRBD1, 5 bases. V was cut by 2 bases and J by 7 bases, with 15 bases left in between. The CDR3 runs to 15 residues. CDR1 and CDR2 from the germline V gene are SGHRS and YFSETQ. The DNA for the CDR3 is TGCGCCAGCAGCTTACAGGCCGGGTTCGGTGAAAAACTGTTTTTT. Amino acid sequence: CASSLQAGFGEKLFF. Supplemented by reference TRBV5-1 and TRBJ1-4, the full variable domain reads KAGVTQTPRYLIKTRGQQVTLSCSPISGHRSVSWYQQTPGQGLQFLFEYFSETQRNKGNFPGRFSGRQFSNSRSEMNVSTLELGDSALYLCASSLQAGFGEKLFFGSGTQLSVL.

This clonotype appeared many times. The chain has TRBV12-3 or TRBV12-4 and TRBJ1-5; TRBD1 matches 8 bases. The CDR3 is 15 residues long. The ends lost 6 bases at V and 7 bases at J; junction bases unmatched: 11. CDR3: CASSSRRGRMQPQHF. The CDR3 coding sequence is TGTGCCAGCAGCTCCCGCAGGGGGCGCATGCAGCCCCAGCATTTT.

This clonotype was recorded many times. In nucleotides, the CDR3 is TGCAGTGCCCACAGGGGGCGGGAGACCCAGTACTTC. Residues: CSAHRGRETQYF. This chain connects TRBV20-1 to TRBJ2-5, with 9 bases lining up with TRBD1. Germline CDR1 reads DFQATT; CDR2 reads SNEGSKA (reference sequence). This CDR3 region has 12 residues. V lost 6 bases, J lost 5 bases, and 4 bases stayed unmatched.

This rearrangement joins TRBV7-9 to TRBJ2-7; a possible D gene is TRBD1 (6 bases). The length of the CDR3 is 13 residues. Germline values: CDR1 SEHNR, CDR2 FQNEAQ (reference sequence). Trimming left V 6 bases short and J 3 bases short, with 12 bases between. CDR3 amino acids: CASRRDTSYEQYV. The CDR3 nucleotides read TGTGCCAGCAGACGGGACACCAGCTACGAGCAGTACGTC.

This clonotype was counted a few times. The chain links TRBV6-1 to TRBJ1-5; possibly TRBD1 for D (5 bases). V dropped 4 bases and J dropped 0 bases, with 10 bases sitting between them. CDR1 is MNHNS, CDR2 SASEGT, per germline. This CDR3 region has 15 residues. The CDR3 DNA follows: TGTGCCAGCAGTGGCCAGGGATATAGCAATCAGCCCCAGCATTTT. Its translation: CASSGQGYSNQPQHF.

The V call is TRBV20-1, the J call TRBJ2-3; 9 nucleotides line up with TRBD2. The CDR3 spans 16 residues. Germline V CDR1 and CDR2: DFQATT, SNEGSKA (reference sequence). The ends lost 5 bases at V and 3 bases at J; junction bases unmatched: 12. This chain's CDR3 is CSAAGGGGVVTDTQYF. The CDR3 DNA reads TGCAGTGCTGCGGGAGGGGGGGGCGTTGTAACAGATACGCAGTATTTT.

This clonotype was seen ten or more times. This chain links TRBV10-3 with TRBJ1-5, with TRBD1 as a possible D gene (6 bases). CDR1 is ENHRY, CDR2 SYGVKD, per germline. This CDR3 is 11 amino acids long. V was cut by 8 bases and J by 7 bases, with 9 bases left in between. CDR3 sequence: CAIGGGQPQHF. CDR3 in DNA: TGTGCCATCGGGGGGGGCCAGCCCCAGCATTTT.

The sample holds a few counts of this clonotype. The J gene is TRBJ2-7, the V gene TRBV6-2 or TRBV6-3, with 7 bases identical to TRBD1. Per germline, CDR1 MNHEY and CDR2 SVGEGT. The CDR3 totals 13 residues. J lost 2 bases, V lost 6 bases, and 4 bases had no gene match. The CDR3: CASSRGQAYEQYV. For the CDR3, the DNA is TGTGCCAGCAGCCGCGGACAGGCCTACGAGCAGTACGTC.

The V and J genes are TRBV7-3 and TRBJ1-1, with 7 bases matching TRBD1. This CDR3 spans 15 amino acids. CDR1 SGHTA and CDR2 FQGTGA come from the germline V gene. Trimming removed 0 bases from V and 1 base from J; junction bases left unmatched: 2. The CDR3 reads CASSLTGGPNTEAFF. The DNA of the CDR3 is TGTGCCAGCAGCTTAACAGGGGGCCCGAACACTGAAGCTTTCTTT.

This clonotype was seen more than once but under ten times. The V gene is TRBV6-5, the J gene TRBJ1-2; weak D call: TRBD1 (6 bases). The length of the CDR3 is 14 residues. Germline-derived CDR1 and CDR2 are MNHEY and SVGAGI. V was pared by 3 bases and J by 7 bases, with 15 bases between. This chain's CDR3 is CASSYEQGVIGYTF. The CDR3 DNA sequence: TGTGCCAGCAGTTATGAACAGGGAGTCATTGGCTACACCTTC.

At least ten counts were recorded for this clonotype. The rearrangement links TRBV7-3 to TRBJ2-1, with 8 bases fitting TRBD2. Germline V gene sequence: CDR1 SGHTA, CDR2 FQGTGA. The CDR3 runs 15 residues. V lost 5 bases, J lost 2 bases, and 5 bases stayed unmatched. CDR3 in DNA: TGTGCCAGCAGCCCAGGAGCGGGGGCCTACAATGAGCAGTTCTTC. Protein: CASSPGAGAYNEQFF.

The chain recombines TRBV7-9 with TRBJ2-1; unclear D gene. The CDR3 sequence is 16 residues long. The V gene's germline CDR1 is SEHNR and CDR2 FQNEAQ (reference sequence). Trimming stripped 0 bases from V and 5 bases from J, with 14 bases between. The CDR3 spells CASSLALSPRNNEQFF. The CDR3, as DNA: TGTGCCAGCAGCTTAGCCCTGAGCCCGAGAAACAATGAGCAGTTCTTC.

The chain uses TRBV20-1 and TRBJ2-2; D is unresolved. CDR1 and CDR2 from the germline V gene are DFQATT and SNEGSKA (reference sequence). The CDR3 extends over 15 amino acids. The ends were cut back, 0 bases at V and 9 bases at J, with 17 bases in the middle. The CDR3 loop reads CSARDFAGPVRELFF. DNA of the CDR3: TGCAGTGCTAGAGATTTCGCCGGTCCGGTCCGGGAGCTGTTTTTT.

This sequence joins TRBV7-2 and TRBJ2-5; D might be TRBD1 or TRBD2, each matching 5 bases. V dropped 5 bases and J dropped 5 bases, with 15 bases sitting between them. Germline values: CDR1 SGHTA, CDR2 FQGNSA. The CDR3 is 14 residues long. CDR3 residues: CASSPDPGTETQYF. The CDR3 DNA reads as TGTGCCAGCAGCCCTGATCCGGGGACGGAGACCCAGTACTTC. Full variable domain (remainder filled in from reference TRBV7-2 and TRBJ2-5): GAGVSQSPSNKVTEKGKDVELRCDPISGHTALYWYRQSLGQGLEFLIYFQGNSAPDKSGLPSDRFSAERTGGSVSTLTIQRTQQEDSAVYLCASSPDPGTETQYFGPGTRLLVL.

The chain carries TRBV7-9 and TRBJ2-7, with D unclear. Germline values: CDR1 SEHNR, CDR2 FQNEAQ (reference sequence). This CDR3 has 13 amino acids. Trimming removed 3 bases from V and 5 bases from J, with 11 bases in between. The CDR3 DNA reads as TGTGCCAGCAGCTTTGTAGGTGTAAACGAGCAGTACGTC. This encodes CASSFVGVNEQYV.

In this sample, this clonotype turned up many times. The rearrangement uses TRBV5-1 and TRBJ1-5; possibly TRBD1 for D (6 bases). V lost 0 bases and J 4 bases, leaving 8 bases between the germline ends. The CDR3 has 14 amino acids. Germline V gives CDR1 SGHRS, CDR2 YFSETQ. This chain's CDR3 is CASSLVQGNQPQHF. The DNA of the CDR3 is TGCGCCAGCAGCTTGGTACAGGGAAATCAGCCCCAGCATTTT. The variable domain in full, with the rest retrieved from reference TRBV5-1 and TRBJ1-5, is KAGVTQTPRYLIKTRGQQVTLSCSPISGHRSVSWYQQTPGQGLQFLFEYFSETQRNKGNFPGRFSGRQFSNSRSEMNVSTLELGDSALYLCASSLVQGNQPQHFGDGTRLSIL.

This clonotype was counted only a few times. The rearrangement uses TRBV6-5 and TRBJ1-2; no clear D. The germline gives CDR1 MNHEY, CDR2 SVGAGI. The CDR3 has 16 residues. The V gene lost 4 bases and the J gene lost 5 bases, with 20 bases spanning the gap. The CDR3 protein is CASSSAFNLDWYGYTF. The CDR3 coding sequence is TGTGCCAGCAGTTCGGCCTTCAATCTGGATTGGTATGGCTACACCTTC.

This chain uses TRBV7-8 with TRBJ2-5; D unresolved. This CDR3 spans 14 amino acids. V was cut by 3 bases and J by 4 bases, with 12 bases left in between. Germline CDR1 and CDR2: SGHVS and FQNEAQ. CDR3 in amino acids: CASSFPGYPETQYF. CDR3 coding DNA: TGTGCCAGCAGCTTTCCCGGATACCCAGAGACCCAGTACTTC.